These 25 T cell receptor beta chains originate from one sample sequenced in a study of cytomegalovirus exposure and HLA in healthy donors. The PCR used 60 Vbeta and 13 Jbeta primers. Produced via immunoSEQ multiplex PCR; TCRdb's table is partial and in-frame only. The data contain roughly 69,000 clones, 60% to 75% of them singletons. The specimen sequenced was PBMCs. The receptors here all came from a male donor in good health and CMV-seropositive.

With respect to this clone: The sample holds other DNA sequences that translate to the same CDR3. In nucleotides, the CDR3 is TGTGCCATCAGTGGCGGAGGGCGCACAGATACGCAGTATTTT. Translation: CAISGGGRTDTQYF. The V and J genes are TRBV10-3 and TRBJ2-3; D may be TRBD2 (6 bases). The ends were cut back, 4 bases at V and 1 base at J, with 9 bases in the middle. CDR3 length: 14 residues. CDR1 ENHRY and CDR2 SYGVKD come from the germline V gene.

As to this clone: A read error may account for a junction end that differs from germline. The chain links TRBV7-9 to TRBJ2-3, with D possibly being TRBD1 (5 bases). The CDR3 runs to 15 residues. The germline V gene has CDR1 SEHNR and CDR2 FQNEAQ (reference sequence). CDR3 in amino acids: CSSSLGGAATDTQYF. In DNA, the CDR3 is TGTTCCAGCAGCTTAGGTGGGGCTGCCACAGATACGCAGTATTTT.

This clone has just a few counts. The chain combines TRBV7-9 with TRBJ2-1; the match to TRBD1 covers 9 bases. There are 15 residues in the CDR3. The trim removed 3 bases at V and 6 bases at J, leaving 6 bases unmatched. In germline, CDR1 is SEHNR, CDR2 FQNEAQ (reference sequence). The CDR3 nucleotides read TGTGCCAGCAGCTTCCTACAGGGACAGGGCAATGAGCAGTTCTTC. It specifies CASSFLQGQGNEQFF. Drawing the rest from reference TRBV7-9 and TRBJ2-1, the complete variable domain is DTGVSQNPRHKITKRGQNVTFRCDPISEHNRLYWYRQTLGQGPEFLTYFQNEAQLEKSRLLSDRFSAERPKGSFSTLEIQRTEQGDSAMYLCASSFLQGQGNEQFFGPGTRLTVL.

CDR3 sequence (DNA): TGTGCCAGCAGCTTCATGACACAGGGGGAGGGCGAGCAGTACTTC. It translates to CASSFMTQGEGEQYF. The chain employs TRBV5-4 and TRBJ2-7; a weak D match, TRBD1 (8 bases). CDR1 is SGHNT and CDR2 is YYREEE in the germline V gene (reference sequence). The CDR3 length is 15 residues. V lost 2 bases and J 6 bases, leaving 18 bases between the germline ends.

The V and J genes are TRBV27 and TRBJ2-1; TRBD2 agrees at 15 bases. V gave up 6 bases and J gave up 4 bases; unmatched junction bases: 4. Looked up from germline, CDR1 is MNHEY and CDR2 is SMNVEV (reference sequence). The CDR3 length is 16 residues. This CDR3 reads CASSGLAGGRYNEQFF. The CDR3 nucleotides read TGTGCCAGCAGCGGACTAGCGGGAGGGCGTTACAATGAGCAGTTCTTC.

The rearrangement links TRBV27 to TRBJ2-7; 7 nucleotides agree with TRBD1. CDR3 length equals 15 residues. Germline V gene lookup returns CDR1 MNHEY and CDR2 SMNVEV (reference sequence). Unmatched junction bases numbered 9, after V lost 4 bases and J lost 3 bases. CDR3 amino acids: CASSSGQDNLYEQYF. As DNA, the CDR3 is TGTGCCAGCAGTTCAGGACAGGACAATCTCTACGAGCAGTACTTC.

The rearrangement joins TRBV6-1 to TRBJ2-7; TRBD1 might be the D (5 bases). The germline V and J ends were trimmed by 0 bases and 5 bases, with 14 bases remaining between them. The CDR3 is made up of 15 amino acids. Germline CDR1 and CDR2: MNHNS and SASEGT. CDR3 protein: CASSEAAGILDEQYF. CDR3 nucleotides: TGTGCCAGCAGTGAAGCGGCAGGGATCCTCGACGAGCAGTACTTC.

To note about this clone: At one end, the junction sequence differs from germline, possibly due to a read error. This chain joins TRBV29-1 and TRBJ1-2; possibly TRBD1 for D (6 bases). This CDR3 region has 13 residues. Germline CDR1 SQVTM, CDR2 ANQGSEA. The CDR3 loop is CSVEDRTAYGHTF. As DNA, the CDR3 is TGCAGCGTTGAAGATCGGACAGCTTATGGCCACACCTTC.

This clone turned up a few times. This sequence joins TRBV9 and TRBJ2-7; 7 bases line up with TRBD1. The germline gives CDR1 SGDLS, CDR2 YYNGEE. The CDR3 has 14 residues. The J segment lost 2 bases and the V segment lost 4 bases, leaving 6 bases of the junction unmatched. CDR3 in amino acids: CASSSRQGPYEQYF. In nucleotides, the CDR3 is TGTGCCAGCAGCTCCCGACAGGGTCCCTACGAGCAGTACTTC.

V usage is TRBV6-1 and J usage is TRBJ2-5; 7 bases line up with TRBD2. CDR1 MNHNS and CDR2 SASEGT come from the germline V gene. The CDR3 covers 14 residues. Trimming at V came to 3 bases and at J to 0 bases, leaving 1 base not matched to a gene. The CDR3 is CASSEGLYQETQYF. The CDR3 DNA is TGTGCCAGCAGTGAGGGACTATACCAAGAGACCCAGTACTTC.

Of note for this clone: The germline gene is not matched at one end of the junction; a read error may be the cause. The chain couples TRBV6-5 to TRBJ2-1; TRBD2 might be the D (6 bases). Germline V CDR1 and CDR2: MNHEY, SVGAGI. This CDR3 is built from 16 residues. The CDR3 is CASSYASFAGKNERFF. The CDR3 DNA reads as TGTGCCAGCAGTTACGCATCCTTCGCGGGGAAGAATGAGCGGTTCTTC.

The chain is built from TRBV7-7 and TRBJ2-7; 7 bases line up with TRBD1. With 5 bases clipped from V and 6 bases from J, the junction kept 13 bases outside the gene matches. The length of the CDR3 is 15 residues. The germline CDR1 and CDR2 sequences are SSHAT and FNYEAQ (reference sequence). The CDR3 reads CASSPLGGQSIEQYF. The CDR3 DNA reads TGTGCCAGCAGCCCCCTAGGGGGACAGAGCATCGAGCAGTACTTC.

V usage is TRBV18 and J usage is TRBJ2-7; the D gene is possibly TRBD2 (5 bases). The CDR3 length is 14 residues. Germline V gene lookup returns CDR1 KGHSH and CDR2 LQKENI. The V end lost 3 bases, the J end lost 6 bases, and 15 bases lay between the germline ends. The chain's CDR3 is CASSPYGGKGEQYF. The CDR3 DNA reads as TGTGCCAGCTCACCTTATGGAGGAAAGGGCGAGCAGTACTTC.

V gene TRBV7-9 combines with J gene TRBJ2-3; D perhaps matches TRBD1 (5 bases). CDR1 is SEHNR and CDR2 is FQNEAQ in the germline V gene (reference sequence). V was pared by 1 base and J by 2 bases, with 10 bases between. The CDR3 totals 15 residues. In DNA form, the CDR3 reads TGTGCCAGCAGCTTAGGTGGGGCTGCCACAGATACGCAGTATTTT. Its translation is CASSLGGAATDTQYF.

This sequence joins TRBV7-3 and TRBJ1-1; D remains unclear. Germline V gene sequence: CDR1 SGHTA, CDR2 FQGTGA. The length of the CDR3 is 13 residues. Between the trimmed V and J ends, which lost 5 bases and 0 bases, there was a span of 7 bases. DNA for the CDR3: TGTGCCAGCAGCACCACTGTGAACACTGAAGCTTTCTTT. This sequence encodes CASSTTVNTEAFF. Using reference TRBV7-3 and TRBJ1-1 for the parts outside the CDR3, the full variable domain is GAGVSQTPSNKVTEKGKYVELRCDPISGHTALYWYRQSLGQGPEFLIYFQGTGAADDSGLPNDRFFAVRPEGSVSTLKIQRTERGDSAVYLCASSTTVNTEAFFGQGTRLTVV.

The V gene is TRBV2, the J gene TRBJ2-1; 8 nucleotides agree with TRBD2. Germline assignment: CDR1 SNHLY and CDR2 FYNNEI. This CDR3 is built from 12 residues. With 10 bases clipped from V and 7 bases from J, the junction kept 6 bases outside the gene matches. The CDR3 loop reads CATERETNEQFF. CDR3 coding DNA: TGTGCCACGGAGCGGGAGACGAATGAGCAGTTCTTC.

This clone appeared once. The J gene is TRBJ1-1, the V gene TRBV7-2; tentatively, D is TRBD1 (6 bases). Trimming pared 0 bases from V and 3 bases from J, leaving 11 bases between. Looked up from germline, CDR1 is SGHTA and CDR2 is FQGNSA. The CDR3 has 15 residues. Here the CDR3 DNA reads TGTGCCAGCAGCTTAGCGTTTCAGGGGCACACTGAAGCTTTCTTT. It encodes CASSLAFQGHTEAFF.

In nucleotides, the CDR3 is TGTGCCAGCAGTGGATATAGGGGGGGTAGTGAGCAGTTCTTC. It translates to CASSGYRGGSEQFF. This chain links TRBV2 with TRBJ2-1; TRBD2 is a possible D gene (7 bases). The CDR3 consists of 14 residues. CDR1 is SNHLY, CDR2 FYNNEI, per germline. Between the trimmed V and J ends, which lost 4 bases and 9 bases, there was a span of 16 bases.

The chain is built from TRBV9 and TRBJ2-7, with 9 bases fitting TRBD1. The germline V gene has CDR1 SGDLS and CDR2 YYNGEE. Trimming removed 3 bases from V and 6 bases from J; junction bases left unmatched: 7. The CDR3 loop spans 14 amino acids. CDR3 nucleotides: TGTGCCAGCAGCGCCCGGGACAGGGTCTCCGAGCAGTACTTC. It specifies CASSARDRVSEQYF.

This chain connects TRBV7-2 to TRBJ2-7, with TRBD2 as a possible D gene (5 bases). The CDR3 runs 13 residues. V was cut by 7 bases and J by 7 bases, with 17 bases left in between. The germline gives CDR1 SGHTA, CDR2 FQGNSA. The CDR3 loop is CASTRDSTGEQYF. CDR3 DNA sequence: TGTGCCAGCACCCGAGATTCTACGGGGGAGCAGTACTTC.

The chain couples TRBV2 to TRBJ2-7; tentatively, D is TRBD1 (6 bases). The CDR3 length is 14 residues. The germline V gene encodes CDR1 SNHLY and CDR2 FYNNEI. V was pared by 8 bases and J by 1 base, with 15 bases between. In nucleotides, the CDR3 is TGTGCCAGCCCACCTGACAGGAATTCCTACGAGCAGTACTTC. Encoded protein: CASPPDRNSYEQYF.

The chain joins TRBV7-2 to TRBJ2-2; TRBD2 matches at 8 bases. Germline V gives CDR1 SGHTA, CDR2 FQGNSA. V trimming: 1 base; J trimming: 1 base; junction bases outside the gene matches: 2. The length of the CDR3 is 16 residues. The CDR3 region has the DNA TGTGCCAGCAGCTTAGATAGCGGGGTGAACACCGGGGAGCTGTTTTTT. Its translation is CASSLDSGVNTGELFF. The full variable domain, in which reference TRBV7-2 and TRBJ2-2 provide the parts outside the CDR3, is GAGVSQSPSNKVTEKGKDVELRCDPISGHTALYWYRQSLGQGLEFLIYFQGNSAPDKSGLPSDRFSAERTGGSVSTLTIQRTQQEDSAVYLCASSLDSGVNTGELFFGEGSRLTVL.

The rearrangement links TRBV5-1 to TRBJ2-5, with a tentative D call TRBD1 (5 bases). Per the germline V gene, CDR1 is SGHRS and CDR2 is YFSETQ. The V gene lost 0 bases and the J gene lost 5 bases, with 17 bases spanning the gap. The CDR3 totals 16 residues. CDR3: CASSLAPGGAGETQYF. CDR3 nucleotide sequence: TGCGCCAGCAGCTTGGCCCCTGGTGGGGCCGGGGAGACCCAGTACTTC.

This clone was observed a few times. The junction does not match germline at one end; this may be a read error. The rearrangement links TRBV7-9 to TRBJ2-3; 8 positions agree with TRBD2. Per the germline V gene, CDR1 is SEHNR and CDR2 is FQNEAQ (reference sequence). The CDR3 is made up of 15 amino acids. The CDR3 nucleotides are TGTTCCAGCAGTCTCGTAGGGACTAGTTCGGATACGCAGTATTTT. Its translation: CSSSLVGTSSDTQYF.

The chain recombines TRBV29-1 with TRBJ1-1; TRBD1 aligns across 8 bases. V lost 6 bases to trimming and J lost 5 bases; unmatched junction nucleotides: 8. Germline-derived CDR1 and CDR2 are SQVTM and ANQGSEA. The CDR3 runs to 13 residues. CDR3 bases: TGCAGCGTCACGGACAGGGTAGGTACTGAAGCTTTCTTT. This gives the protein CSVTDRVGTEAFF.